The next 17 T cell receptor beta chains were all read from a single sample in a study of blood T cell repertoires in COVID-19. Profiled with immunoSEQ multiplex PCR; TCRdb holds only in-frame clones, not every one. The profile shows about 480,000 clones, roughly 90% of them singletons. What was sequenced was PBMCs or T cells enriched from blood (not recorded which). The receptors come from a woman in her thirties or forties who had recovered from COVID-19.

J is TRBJ1-1 and V is TRBV7-8, with D possibly being TRBD1 (5 bases). The CDR3 totals 13 residues. Germline V gene data show CDR1 as SGHVS and CDR2 as FQNEAQ. The ends were cut back, 1 base at V and 11 bases at J, with 14 bases in the middle. CDR3 nucleotides: TGTGCCAGCAGCTTAGTTCTTGGGGCAGGCGCTTTCTTT. This codes for CASSLVLGAGAFF.

V is TRBV4-3 and J is TRBJ2-1; D gene uncertain. The length of the CDR3 is 13 residues. Germline CDR1 is LGHNA and CDR2 is YSLEER. V lost 8 bases and J 0 bases, leaving 8 bases between the germline ends. This CDR3 reads CASGESSYNEQFF. The CDR3 DNA follows: TGCGCCAGCGGAGAGAGCTCCTACAATGAGCAGTTCTTC.

This clone was seen a few times. This chain joins TRBV10-3 and TRBJ2-2; TRBD2 matches at 13 bases. With 9 bases clipped from V and 6 bases from J, the junction kept 1 base outside the gene matches. Germline V gene data show CDR1 as ENHRY and CDR2 as SYGVKD. The CDR3 extends over 13 amino acids. CDR3 loop: CAIGLAGAGELFF. The CDR3 region has the DNA TGTGCCATTGGACTAGCGGGGGCCGGGGAGCTGTTTTTT.

The chain combines TRBV15 with TRBJ2-5, with 12 positions matching TRBD2. CDR3 length: 17 residues. CDR1 and CDR2 from the germline V gene are LNHNV and YYDKDF (reference sequence). J was trimmed by 5 bases and V by 3 bases; bases with no gene match: 10. CDR3: CATSRFGLAGNRETQYF. In DNA form, the CDR3 reads TGTGCCACCAGCAGGTTTGGACTAGCGGGAAATAGGGAGACCCAGTACTTC.

The V call is TRBV7-7, the J call TRBJ2-1; no clear D gene. Looked up from germline, CDR1 is SSHAT and CDR2 is FNYEAQ (reference sequence). With 5 bases removed from V and 2 bases from J, the gap between germline ends came to 22 bases. CDR3 length equals 18 residues. The CDR3 DNA is TGTGCCAGCAGCCCGCCCTCCATCCGGTTTGTCGCCTACAATGAGCAGTTCTTC. Translated: CASSPPSIRFVAYNEQFF.

CDR3: CASSPKTAEAFF. The DNA of the CDR3 is TGTGCCAGCAGCCCGAAGACTGCTGAAGCTTTCTTT. The chain recombines TRBV7-9 with TRBJ1-1; D is uncertain. In germline, CDR1 is SEHNR, CDR2 FQNEAQ (reference sequence). V was shortened by 5 bases and J by 6 bases, with 10 bases between the two germline ends. This CDR3 has 12 residues.

This chain uses TRBV7-9 with TRBJ2-6; D not resolved. The V end lost 8 bases, the J end lost 0 bases, and 11 bases lay between the germline ends. CDR3 length equals 15 residues. Germline V lookup: CDR1 SEHNR, CDR2 FQNEAQ (reference sequence). CDR3 sequence (DNA): TGTGCCAGCCCCCCCCGAGTCTCTGGGGCCAACGTCCTGACTTTC. It specifies CASPPRVSGANVLTF.

The chain employs TRBV5-1 and TRBJ2-5; maybe TRBD1 (5 bases). This CDR3 spans 13 amino acids. Between the trimmed V and J ends, which lost 6 bases and 4 bases, there was a span of 13 bases. The V gene's germline CDR1 is SGHRS and CDR2 YFSETQ. In nucleotides, the CDR3 is TGCGCCAGCACCCCGGACACCCTAGAGACCCAGTACTTC. Its protein product is CASTPDTLETQYF.

J is TRBJ2-7 and V is TRBV5-1, with D perhaps matching TRBD2 (6 bases). CDR1 is SGHRS and CDR2 is YFSETQ in the germline V gene. V was shortened by 5 bases and J by 0 bases, with 12 bases between the two germline ends. The CDR3 length is 14 residues. CDR3 loop: CASSSMGLSYEQYF. In DNA, the CDR3 is TGCGCCAGCAGTTCGATGGGACTCTCCTACGAGCAGTACTTC.

Points on this clone: The sample contains more than one DNA sequence encoding this CDR3. The rearrangement uses TRBV18 and TRBJ1-1; TRBD1 matches at 9 bases. This CDR3 is built from 12 residues. Trimming cost V 5 bases and J 7 bases; bases outside gene matches: 2. Germline V lookup: CDR1 KGHSH, CDR2 LQKENI. CDR3 region: CASSTGQGEAFF. The CDR3 bases are TGTGCCAGCTCAACGGGACAGGGTGAAGCTTTCTTT.

This clone was counted once. The V call is TRBV25-1, the J call TRBJ1-1, with D perhaps matching TRBD1 (5 bases). V lost 1 base and J 5 bases, leaving 14 bases between the germline ends. The CDR3 is 15 residues long. CDR1 is MGHDK and CDR2 is SYGVNS in the germline V gene. CDR3 protein: CASSEFGAMGTEAFF. The CDR3 DNA is TGTGCCAGCAGTGAATTTGGGGCCATGGGGACTGAAGCTTTCTTT.

The chain carries TRBV7-2 and TRBJ1-1; 8 bases are shared with TRBD1. CDR3 length equals 16 residues. The germline V gene has CDR1 SGHTA and CDR2 FQGNSA. The V segment lost 4 bases and the J segment 0 bases; nucleotides outside the gene matches: 7. The CDR3 bases are TGTGCCAGCAGCTCACGGACAGGGCTGGTGAACACTGAAGCTTTCTTT. Its translation is CASSSRTGLVNTEAFF.

V is TRBV4-3 and J is TRBJ2-3; 12 bases are a match to TRBD2. Germline assignment: CDR1 LGHNA and CDR2 YSLEER. The J segment lost 3 bases and the V segment lost 3 bases, leaving 16 bases of the junction unmatched. CDR3 size: 20 residues. The CDR3 bases are TGCGCCAGCAGCCAGAAGGGCCTAGCGGGAGGGCCTGCCTGGACAGATACGCAGTATTTT. Protein sequence: CASSQKGLAGGPAWTDTQYF.

The J gene is TRBJ1-1, the V gene TRBV10-3, with D perhaps matching TRBD1 (6 bases). CDR3 length equals 16 residues. V was pared by 6 bases and J by 0 bases, with 17 bases between. Germline values: CDR1 ENHRY, CDR2 SYGVKD. This CDR3 reads CAISANREGMNTEAFF. Here the CDR3 DNA reads TGTGCCATCAGCGCCAACAGGGAGGGTATGAACACTGAAGCTTTCTTT.

The gene calls are TRBV3-1 (or the pseudogene TRBV3-2) and TRBJ2-5; no reliable D call. The CDR3 consists of 12 residues. Deletions cut 4 bases from V and 1 base from J, with 4 bases between. Germline V gene sequence: CDR1 LGHDT, CDR2 YNNKEL (reference sequence). CDR3 residues: CASSPFQETQYF. CDR3 coding DNA: TGTGCCAGCAGCCCTTTCCAAGAGACCCAGTACTTC.

Here the CDR3 DNA reads TGTGCCAGCAGTTCGACAGCCAAATTTCGAAACACCATATATTTT. Protein sequence: CASSSTAKFRNTIYF. The chain is built from TRBV6-5 and TRBJ1-3; D may be TRBD1 (5 bases). Per germline, CDR1 MNHEY and CDR2 SVGAGI. This CDR3 comprises 15 residues. Trimming left V 4 bases short and J 5 bases short, with 15 bases between.

The CDR3: CASSPRGLQETQYF. Here the CDR3 DNA reads TGTGCCAGCAGTCCCCGCGGCCTACAAGAGACCCAGTACTTC. This chain joins TRBV27 and TRBJ2-5; no firm D call. This CDR3 contains 14 residues. In germline, CDR1 is MNHEY, CDR2 SMNVEV (reference sequence). V was pared by 5 bases and J by 2 bases, with 12 bases between.